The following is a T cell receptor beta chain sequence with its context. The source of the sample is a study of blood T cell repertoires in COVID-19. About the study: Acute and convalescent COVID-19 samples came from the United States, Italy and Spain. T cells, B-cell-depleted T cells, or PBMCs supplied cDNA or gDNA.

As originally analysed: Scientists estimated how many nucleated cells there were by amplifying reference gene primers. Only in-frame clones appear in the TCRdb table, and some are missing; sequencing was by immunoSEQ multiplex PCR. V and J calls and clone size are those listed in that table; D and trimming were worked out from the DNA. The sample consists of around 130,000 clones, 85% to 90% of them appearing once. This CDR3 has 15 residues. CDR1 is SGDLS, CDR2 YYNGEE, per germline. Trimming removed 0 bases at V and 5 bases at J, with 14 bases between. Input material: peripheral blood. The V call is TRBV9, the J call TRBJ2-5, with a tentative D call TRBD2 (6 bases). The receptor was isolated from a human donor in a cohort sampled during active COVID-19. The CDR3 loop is CASSVAPTRGETQYF. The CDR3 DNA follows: TGTGCCAGCAGCGTAGCCCCGACTAGAGGTGAGACCCAGTACTTC. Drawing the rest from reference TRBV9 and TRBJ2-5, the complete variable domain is DSGVTQTPKHLITATGQRVTLRCSPRSGDLSVYWYQQSLDQGLQFLIQYYNGEERAKGNILERFSAQQFPDLHSELNLSSLELGDSALYFCASSVAPTRGETQYFGPGTRLLVL.